One and the same sample provided the 6 T cell receptor beta chains below, sequenced in a study of blood T cell repertoires in COVID-19. This table comes from immunoSEQ multiplex PCR, and its TCRdb copy is limited to in-frame clones, with some not included. Of 150,000 to 200,000 clones listed, approximately 83% were seen once; the top ten hold 13%. The sequencing sample was made of PBMCs or T cells enriched from blood (not recorded which). All receptors derive from a woman in her sixties who had recovered from COVID-19.

The chain has TRBV12-3 or TRBV12-4 and TRBJ1-5; no definite D call. V lost 4 bases and J 4 bases, leaving 8 bases between the germline ends. The CDR3 sequence is 13 residues long. CDR3 coding DNA: TGTGCCAGCAGTTCGGGGAGTAATCAGCCCCAGCATTTT. This gives the protein CASSSGSNQPQHF.

The genes are TRBV24-1 and TRBJ1-2; tentative D call: TRBD1 (5 bases). The CDR3 covers 12 residues. Trimming shortened V by 5 bases and J by 5 bases, and 8 bases separated the two germline ends. Germline lookup yields CDR1 KGHDR and CDR2 SFDVKD. The CDR3, as DNA: TGTGCCACCAGTGCCGGGGGGTATGGCTACACCTTC. Protein sequence: CATSAGGYGYTF.

The V call is TRBV12-5, the J call TRBJ1-5; a weak D match, TRBD1 (5 bases). V lost 6 bases and J 5 bases, leaving 8 bases between the germline ends. CDR3 length equals 12 residues. Germline CDR1 reads LGHNT; CDR2 reads FRNRAP. The CDR3 sequence: CASGRGYQPQHF. CDR3 bases: TGTGCTAGTGGCCGGGGGTATCAGCCCCAGCATTTT. The variable domain in full, with the rest retrieved from reference TRBV12-5 and TRBJ1-5, is DARVTQTPRHKVTEMGQEVTMRCQPILGHNTVFWYRQTMMQGLELLAYFRNRAPLDDSGMPKDRFSAEMPDATLATLKIQPSEPRDSAVYFCASGRGYQPQHFGDGTRLSIL.

The genes are TRBV19 and TRBJ1-1; perhaps TRBD1 as D (6 bases). Germline values: CDR1 LNHDA, CDR2 SQIVND (reference sequence). The CDR3 has 13 residues. The ends were cut back, 8 bases at V and 4 bases at J, with 14 bases in the middle. Here the CDR3 DNA reads TGTGCCAGTGGCAACAGGGAGGGCACTGAAGCTTTCTTT. Its translation: CASGNREGTEAFF. Filled out from reference TRBV19 and TRBJ1-1, the complete variable domain reads DGGITQSPKYLFRKEGQNVTLSCEQNLNHDAMYWYRQDPGQGLRLIYYSQIVNDFQKGDIAEGYSVSREKKESFPLTVTSAQKNPTAFYLCASGNREGTEAFFGQGTRLTVV.

The chain links TRBV11-2 to TRBJ2-4; 11 bases match TRBD2. The ends lost 5 bases at V and 7 bases at J; junction bases unmatched: 4. Germline V lookup: CDR1 SGHAT, CDR2 FQNNGV. The CDR3 has 14 amino acids. CDR3: CASSETSGSNIQYF. In DNA form, the CDR3 reads TGTGCCAGCAGCGAAACTAGCGGGAGTAACATTCAGTACTTC.

V is TRBV6-1 and J is TRBJ1-2, with D maybe TRBD1 (5 bases). Germline values: CDR1 MNHNS, CDR2 SASEGT. This CDR3 is 15 amino acids long. V lost 1 base and J lost 4, with 13 bases in between. The CDR3 loop is CASSEEPLGLYGYTF. The CDR3 region has the DNA TGTGCCAGCAGTGAAGAGCCCTTGGGGCTCTATGGCTACACCTTC.